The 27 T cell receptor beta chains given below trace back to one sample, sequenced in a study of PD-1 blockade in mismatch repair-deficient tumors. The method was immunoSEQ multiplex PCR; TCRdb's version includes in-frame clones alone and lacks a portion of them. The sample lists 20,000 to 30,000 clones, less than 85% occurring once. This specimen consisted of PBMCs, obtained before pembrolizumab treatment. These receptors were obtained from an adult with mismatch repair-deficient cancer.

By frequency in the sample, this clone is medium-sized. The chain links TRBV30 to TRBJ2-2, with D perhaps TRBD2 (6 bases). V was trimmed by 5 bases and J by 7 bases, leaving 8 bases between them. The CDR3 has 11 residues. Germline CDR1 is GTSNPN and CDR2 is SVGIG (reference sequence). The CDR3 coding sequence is TGTGCCTGGGGGGGAGGCGGGGAGCTGTTTTTT. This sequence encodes CAWGGGGELFF.

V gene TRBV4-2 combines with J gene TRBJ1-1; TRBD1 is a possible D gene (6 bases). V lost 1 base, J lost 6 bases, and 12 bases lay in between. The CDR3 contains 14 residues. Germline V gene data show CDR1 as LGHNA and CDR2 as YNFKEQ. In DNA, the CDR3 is TGTGCCAGCAGCCAAGGGGTAGGGGGTCCTGAAGCTTTCTTT. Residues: CASSQGVGGPEAFF.

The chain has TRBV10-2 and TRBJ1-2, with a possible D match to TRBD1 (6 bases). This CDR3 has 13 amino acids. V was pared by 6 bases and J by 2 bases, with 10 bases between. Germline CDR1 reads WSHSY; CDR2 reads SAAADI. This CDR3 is CASRDTGNYGYTF. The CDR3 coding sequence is TGCGCCAGCAGGGACACAGGGAACTATGGCTACACCTTC.

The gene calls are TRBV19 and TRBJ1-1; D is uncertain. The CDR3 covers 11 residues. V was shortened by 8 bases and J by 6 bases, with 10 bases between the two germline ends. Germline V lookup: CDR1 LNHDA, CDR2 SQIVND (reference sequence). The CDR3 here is CASFRSPEAFF. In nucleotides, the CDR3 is TGTGCCAGTTTTAGGAGTCCTGAAGCTTTCTTT.

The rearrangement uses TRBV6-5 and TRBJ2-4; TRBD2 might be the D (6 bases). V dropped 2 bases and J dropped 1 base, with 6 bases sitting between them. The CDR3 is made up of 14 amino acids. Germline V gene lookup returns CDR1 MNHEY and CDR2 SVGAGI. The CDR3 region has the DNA TGTGCCAGCAGTTACGGAGGGGCCAAAAACATTCAGTACTTC. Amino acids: CASSYGGAKNIQYF.

CDR3 sequence (DNA): TGTGCCTGCCCCCGAGCGGGGACCTACAATGAGCAGTTCTTC. Protein sequence: CACPRAGTYNEQFF. J is TRBJ2-1 and V is TRBV30; 7 bases agree with TRBD2. Germline V gene lookup returns CDR1 GTSNPN and CDR2 SVGIG (reference sequence). Trimming took 6 bases from V and 2 from J; bases not matched to a gene: 7. The CDR3 runs 14 residues.

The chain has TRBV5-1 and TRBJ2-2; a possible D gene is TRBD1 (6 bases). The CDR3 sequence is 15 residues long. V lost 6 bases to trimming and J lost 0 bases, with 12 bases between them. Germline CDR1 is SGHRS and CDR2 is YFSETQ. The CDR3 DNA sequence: TGCGCCAGCAAACCGGACAGTCCGAACACCGGGGAGCTGTTTTTT. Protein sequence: CASKPDSPNTGELFF.

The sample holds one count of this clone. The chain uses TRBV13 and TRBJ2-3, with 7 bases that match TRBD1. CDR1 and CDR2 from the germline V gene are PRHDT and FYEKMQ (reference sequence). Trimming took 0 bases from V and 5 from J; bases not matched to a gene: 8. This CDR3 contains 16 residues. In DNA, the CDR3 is TGTGCCAGCAGCTTAGGCGGAAGGGGGCGGAGAGATACGCAGTATTTT. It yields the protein CASSLGGRGRRDTQYF. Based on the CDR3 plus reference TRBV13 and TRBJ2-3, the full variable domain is AAGVIQSPRHLIKEKRETATLKCYPIPRHDTVYWYQQGPGQDPQFLISFYEKMQSDKGSIPDRFSAQQFSDYHSELNMSSLELGDSALYFCASSLGGRGRRDTQYFGPGTRLTVL.

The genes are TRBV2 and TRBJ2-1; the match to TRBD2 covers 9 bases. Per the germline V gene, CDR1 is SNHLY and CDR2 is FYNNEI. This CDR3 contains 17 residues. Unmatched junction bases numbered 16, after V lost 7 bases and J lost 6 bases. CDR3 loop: CASTPPGSAGGVNEQFF. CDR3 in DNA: TGTGCCAGCACCCCCCCGGGATCGGCGGGAGGGGTCAATGAGCAGTTCTTC.

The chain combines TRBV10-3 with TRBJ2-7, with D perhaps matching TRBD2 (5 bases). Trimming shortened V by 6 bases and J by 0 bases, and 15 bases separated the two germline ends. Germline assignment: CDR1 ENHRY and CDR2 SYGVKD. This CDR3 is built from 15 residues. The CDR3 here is CAIRASTGNSYEQYF. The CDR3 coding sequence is TGTGCCATCAGGGCGTCTACCGGGAACTCCTACGAGCAGTACTTC.

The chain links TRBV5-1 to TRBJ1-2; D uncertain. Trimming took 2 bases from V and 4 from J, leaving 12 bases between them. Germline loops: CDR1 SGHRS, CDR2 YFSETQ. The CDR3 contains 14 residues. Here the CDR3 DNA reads TGCGCCAGCAGCTTTTACGGAGTACCCTATGGCTACACCTTC. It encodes CASSFYGVPYGYTF.

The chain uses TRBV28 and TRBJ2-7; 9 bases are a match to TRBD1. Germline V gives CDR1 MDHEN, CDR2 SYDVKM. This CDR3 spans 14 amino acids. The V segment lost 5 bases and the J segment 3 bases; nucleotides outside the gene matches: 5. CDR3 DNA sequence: TGTGCCAGCAGTAGGGAGGACAGGGGCTACGAGCAGTACTTC. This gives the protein CASSREDRGYEQYF.

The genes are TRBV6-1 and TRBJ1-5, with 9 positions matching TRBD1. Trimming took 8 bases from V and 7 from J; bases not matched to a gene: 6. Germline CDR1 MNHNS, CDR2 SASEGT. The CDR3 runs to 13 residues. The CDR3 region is CASGTGFQQPQHF. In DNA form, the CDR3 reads TGTGCCAGCGGGACAGGGTTTCAGCAGCCCCAGCATTTT.

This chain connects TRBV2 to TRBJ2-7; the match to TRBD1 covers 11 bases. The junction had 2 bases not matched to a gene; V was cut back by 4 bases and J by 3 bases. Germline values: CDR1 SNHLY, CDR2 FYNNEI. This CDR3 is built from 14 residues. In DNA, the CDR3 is TGTGCCAGCAGTGCCGGGACAGGGGGCTACGAGCAGTACTTC. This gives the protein CASSAGTGGYEQYF.

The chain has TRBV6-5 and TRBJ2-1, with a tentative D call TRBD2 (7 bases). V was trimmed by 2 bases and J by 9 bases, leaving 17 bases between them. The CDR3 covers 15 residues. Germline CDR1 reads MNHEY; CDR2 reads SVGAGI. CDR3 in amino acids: CASSYPEGGAGEQFF. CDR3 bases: TGTGCCAGCAGTTACCCCGAAGGGGGGGCAGGTGAGCAGTTCTTC.

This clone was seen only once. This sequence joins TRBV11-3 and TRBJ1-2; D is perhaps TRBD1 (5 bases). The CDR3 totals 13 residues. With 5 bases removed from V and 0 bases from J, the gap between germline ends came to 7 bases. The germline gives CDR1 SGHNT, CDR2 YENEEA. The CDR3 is CASSPDTNYGYTF. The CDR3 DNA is TGTGCCAGCAGCCCGGACACTAACTATGGCTACACCTTC. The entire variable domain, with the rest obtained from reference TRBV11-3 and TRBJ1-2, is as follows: EAGVVQSPRYKIIEKKQPVAFWCNPISGHNTLYWYLQNLGQGPELLIRYENEEAVDDSQLPKDRFSAERLKGVDSTLKIQPAELGDSAVYLCASSPDTNYGYTFGSGTRLTVV.

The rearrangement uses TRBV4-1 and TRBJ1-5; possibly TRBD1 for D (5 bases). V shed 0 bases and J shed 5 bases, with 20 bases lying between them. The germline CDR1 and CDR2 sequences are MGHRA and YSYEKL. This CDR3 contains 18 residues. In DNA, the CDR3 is TGCGCCAGCAGCCAAGAAAGGGGAGGAGGACCGATCGATCAGCCCCAGCATTTT. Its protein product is CASSQERGGGPIDQPQHF.

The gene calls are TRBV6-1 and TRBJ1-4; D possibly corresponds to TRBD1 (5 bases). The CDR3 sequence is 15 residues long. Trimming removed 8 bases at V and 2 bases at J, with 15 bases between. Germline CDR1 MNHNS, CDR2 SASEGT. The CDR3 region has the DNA TGTGCCAGCCACCCTACAGGATCCACTAATGAAAAACTGTTTTTT. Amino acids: CASHPTGSTNEKLFF.

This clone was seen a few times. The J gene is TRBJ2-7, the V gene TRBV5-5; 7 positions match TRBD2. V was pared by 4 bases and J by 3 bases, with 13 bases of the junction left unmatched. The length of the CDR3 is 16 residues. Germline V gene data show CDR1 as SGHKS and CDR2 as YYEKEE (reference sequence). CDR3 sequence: CASSAFWASGVYEQYF. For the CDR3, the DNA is TGTGCCAGCAGCGCCTTTTGGGCTAGCGGAGTCTACGAGCAGTACTTC.

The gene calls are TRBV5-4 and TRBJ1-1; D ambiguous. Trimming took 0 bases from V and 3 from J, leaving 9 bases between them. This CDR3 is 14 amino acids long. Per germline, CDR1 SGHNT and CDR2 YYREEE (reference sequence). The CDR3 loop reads CASSLDLVHTEAFF. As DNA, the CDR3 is TGTGCCAGCAGCTTGGACTTGGTGCACACTGAAGCTTTCTTT.

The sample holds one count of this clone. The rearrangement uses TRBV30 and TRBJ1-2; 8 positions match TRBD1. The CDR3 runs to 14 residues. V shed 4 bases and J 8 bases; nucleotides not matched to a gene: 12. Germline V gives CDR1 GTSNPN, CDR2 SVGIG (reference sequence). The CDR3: CAWISETGAIGYTF. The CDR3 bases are TGTGCCTGGATCTCCGAGACAGGGGCGATCGGCTACACCTTC.

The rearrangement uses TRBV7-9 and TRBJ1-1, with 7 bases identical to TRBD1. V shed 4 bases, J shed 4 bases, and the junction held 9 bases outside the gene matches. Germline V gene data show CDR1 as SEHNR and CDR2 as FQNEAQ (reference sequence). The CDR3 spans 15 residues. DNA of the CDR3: TGTGCCAGCAGCTCAAGACAGGGCTTGAGCACTGAAGCTTTCTTT. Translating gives CASSSRQGLSTEAFF.

The CDR3, as DNA: TGTGCCAGCTCACCACTGGACACCGCCACTAACTATGGCTACACCTTC. It translates to CASSPLDTATNYGYTF. The rearrangement uses TRBV18 and TRBJ1-2; D possibly corresponds to TRBD1 (5 bases). Germline V lookup: CDR1 KGHSH, CDR2 LQKENI. Trimming pared 1 base from V and 0 bases from J, leaving 12 bases between. The CDR3 is made up of 16 amino acids.

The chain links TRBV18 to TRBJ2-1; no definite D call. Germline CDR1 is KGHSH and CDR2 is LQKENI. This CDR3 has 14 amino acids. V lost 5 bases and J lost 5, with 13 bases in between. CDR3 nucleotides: TGTGCCAGCTCATTTTTTGATGACAACAATGAGCAGTTCTTC. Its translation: CASSFFDDNNEQFF.

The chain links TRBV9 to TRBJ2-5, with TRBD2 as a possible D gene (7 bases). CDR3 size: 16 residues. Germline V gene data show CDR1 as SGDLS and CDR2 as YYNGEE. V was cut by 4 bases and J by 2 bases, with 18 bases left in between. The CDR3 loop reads CASSPRGGEVQETQYF. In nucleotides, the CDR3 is TGTGCCAGCAGCCCTCGCGGGGGCGAGGTTCAAGAGACCCAGTACTTC.

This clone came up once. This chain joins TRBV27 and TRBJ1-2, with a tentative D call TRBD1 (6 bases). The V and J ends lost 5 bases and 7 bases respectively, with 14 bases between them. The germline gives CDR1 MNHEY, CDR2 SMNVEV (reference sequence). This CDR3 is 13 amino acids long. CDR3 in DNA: TGTGCCAGCAGTCCCGCAGGGGTGAGTGGCTACACCTTC. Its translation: CASSPAGVSGYTF.

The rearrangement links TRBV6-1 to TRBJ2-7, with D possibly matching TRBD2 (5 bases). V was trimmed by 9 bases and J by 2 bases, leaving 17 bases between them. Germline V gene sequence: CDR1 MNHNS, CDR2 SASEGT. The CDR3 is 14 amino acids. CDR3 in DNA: TGTGCCAGTCCTGGGGAGAGGGCTCCCTACGAGCAGTACTTC. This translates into CASPGERAPYEQYF.